One sample yielded the 20 T cell receptor beta chains listed below, sequenced in a study of Ad26.COV2.S vaccination and SARS-CoV-2 variants. Treatment of the sample: about 20 received Ad26.COV2.S at low or high dose, single or two shots; roughly five received placebo; per-sample allocation not given. Each sample was drawn 63 days after the first injection (of vaccine or placebo). Assay: immunoSEQ multiplex PCR; the TCRdb copy retains only in-frame clones and omits some. The sample holds approximately 480,000 clones, around nine tenths seen once. This material consisted of peripheral blood, taken in a trial of Ad26.COV2.S vaccine versus placebo. These TCRs come from a person aged 18-60 years who received the Ad26.COV2.S COVID-19 vaccine or a placebo.

The rearrangement links TRBV2 to TRBJ1-5; D might be TRBD1 (5 bases). This CDR3 has 15 residues. Trimming took 3 bases from V and 6 from J, leaving 15 bases between them. In germline, CDR1 is SNHLY, CDR2 FYNNEI. CDR3 sequence: CASSEVWGKGQPQHF. CDR3 sequence (DNA): TGTGCCAGCAGTGAGGTCTGGGGGAAGGGTCAGCCCCAGCATTTT. Based on the CDR3 plus reference TRBV2 and TRBJ1-5, the full variable domain is EPEVTQTPSHQVTQMGQEVILRCVPISNHLYFYWYRQILGQKVEFLVSFYNNEISEKSEIFDDQFSVERPDGSNFTLKIRSTKLEDSAMYFCASSEVWGKGQPQHFGDGTRLSIL.

This clone was observed a few times. The V and J genes are TRBV10-3 and TRBJ1-5, with D uncertain. CDR3 length: 15 residues. Germline V gene data show CDR1 as ENHRY and CDR2 as SYGVKD. Trimming cost V 0 bases and J 6 bases, with 12 bases left between them. The CDR3 reads CAISESGGILQPQHF. The CDR3 coding sequence is TGTGCCATCAGTGAGTCGGGAGGGATCCTTCAGCCCCAGCATTTT.

The chain has TRBV7-6 and TRBJ2-3; 10 positions match TRBD2. The trim removed 0 bases at V and 3 bases at J, leaving 0 bases unmatched. CDR1 is SGHVS, CDR2 FNYEAQ, per germline. This CDR3 has 15 residues. The CDR3 sequence is CASSLASGRTDTQYF. In nucleotides, the CDR3 is TGTGCCAGCAGCTTAGCTAGCGGGAGGACAGATACGCAGTATTTT. Full variable domain (remainder filled in from reference TRBV7-6 and TRBJ2-3): GAGVSQSPRYKVTKRGQDVALRCDPISGHVSLYWYRQALGQGPEFLTYFNYEAQQDKSGLPNDRFSAERPEGSISTLTIQRTEQRDSAMYRCASSLASGRTDTQYFGPGTRLTVL.

The V and J genes are TRBV28 and TRBJ2-1; TRBD1 might be the D (5 bases). CDR3 length equals 15 residues. Trimming took off 5 bases at V and 5 bases at J, with 16 bases between the two ends. In germline, CDR1 is MDHEN, CDR2 SYDVKM. CDR3 amino acids: CASSPLGGQHNEQFF. As DNA, the CDR3 is TGTGCCAGCAGTCCCCTAGGTGGACAACACAATGAGCAGTTCTTC.

V gene TRBV23-1 combines with J gene TRBJ2-5, with D perhaps matching TRBD1 or TRBD2 (6 bases each). TRBV23-1 is classed as an ORF, of uncertain function. This CDR3 has 16 amino acids. With 5 bases removed from V and 4 bases from J, the gap between germline ends came to 20 bases. CDR3: CASSGTPKRGGETQYF. The CDR3 coding sequence is TGCGCCAGCAGTGGGACACCCAAGAGGGGAGGAGAGACCCAGTACTTC.

In this sample, this clone turned up a few times. The chain joins TRBV28 to TRBJ2-7; D remains unclear. V lost 2 bases, J lost 3 bases, and 5 bases lay in between. There are 12 residues in the CDR3. From germline, CDR1 is MDHEN and CDR2 SYDVKM. Here the CDR3 reads CASSLVDYEQYF. The DNA of the CDR3 is TGTGCCAGCAGTTTAGTCGACTACGAGCAGTACTTC.

Ten or more counts support this clone. The CDR3 loop reads CASSLVEGRGYTF. The CDR3 DNA reads as TGTGCCAGCAGCTTAGTGGAAGGGCGAGGCTACACCTTC. This chain joins TRBV7-2 and TRBJ1-2; D remains ambiguous. Germline V gene sequence: CDR1 SGHTA, CDR2 FQGNSA. The CDR3 loop spans 13 amino acids. V lost 1 base to trimming and J lost 8 bases, with 11 bases between them. The full variable domain, its missing parts supplied by reference TRBV7-2 and TRBJ1-2, is GAGVSQSPSNKVTEKGKDVELRCDPISGHTALYWYRQSLGQGLEFLIYFQGNSAPDKSGLPSDRFSAERTGGSVSTLTIQRTQQEDSAVYLCASSLVEGRGYTFGSGTRLTVV.

The chain links TRBV29-1 to TRBJ1-1, with D possibly TRBD1 on 5 matching bases. The CDR3 consists of 13 residues. Germline CDR1 is SQVTM and CDR2 is ANQGSEA. V lost 6 bases and J 0 bases, leaving 11 bases between the germline ends. This CDR3 is CSVAGRVNTEAFF. The CDR3 nucleotides are TGCAGCGTGGCAGGGCGGGTGAACACTGAAGCTTTCTTT.

V usage is TRBV5-8 and J usage is TRBJ2-1, with D uncertain. The CDR3 is made up of 15 amino acids. CDR1 is SGHTS, CDR2 YDEGEE, per germline. V lost 4 bases and J 3 bases, leaving 14 bases between the germline ends. The CDR3: CASSGRSRYYNEQFF. In nucleotides, the CDR3 is TGTGCCAGCAGCGGAAGGAGCCGCTACTACAATGAGCAGTTCTTC. Looking up the rest from reference TRBV5-8 and TRBJ2-1 gives the full variable domain: EAGVTQSPTHLIKTRGQQATLRCSPISGHTSVYWYQQALGLGLQFLLWYDEGEERNRGNFPPRFSGRQFPNYSSELNVNALELEDSALYLCASSGRSRYYNEQFFGPGTRLTVL.

The J gene is TRBJ2-5, the V gene TRBV19, with D perhaps TRBD2 (5 bases). Germline V gene sequence: CDR1 LNHDA, CDR2 SQIVND (reference sequence). This CDR3 region has 13 residues. V was trimmed by 2 bases and J by 5 bases, leaving 9 bases between them. CDR3 sequence: CASSITPGETQYF. The DNA of the CDR3 is TGTGCCAGTAGTATAACCCCGGGGGAGACCCAGTACTTC.

This clone has just a few counts. The chain has TRBV19 and TRBJ1-5; possible D gene TRBD1, 6 bases. In germline, CDR1 is LNHDA, CDR2 SQIVND (reference sequence). V gave up 6 bases and J gave up 7 bases, with 16 bases separating them. CDR3 length: 14 amino acids. The DNA of the CDR3 is TGTGCCAGTAGCAGCCGCAGGGGTTGGCAGCCCCAGCATTTT. It specifies CASSSRRGWQPQHF. The full variable domain, in which reference TRBV19 and TRBJ1-5 provide the parts outside the CDR3, is DGGITQSPKYLFRKEGQNVTLSCEQNLNHDAMYWYRQDPGQGLRLIYYSQIVNDFQKGDIAEGYSVSREKKESFPLTVTSAQKNPTAFYLCASSSRRGWQPQHFGDGTRLSIL.

V usage is TRBV10-3 and J usage is TRBJ1-5, with a tentative D call TRBD1 (5 bases). Germline-derived CDR1 and CDR2 are ENHRY and SYGVKD. The CDR3 totals 14 residues. Trimming took 3 bases from V and 4 from J, leaving 10 bases between them. CDR3 sequence: CAISEPGGNQPQHF. The CDR3 nucleotides read TGTGCCATCAGTGAACCGGGGGGGAATCAGCCCCAGCATTTT.

The rearrangement joins TRBV7-3 to TRBJ2-5; the D is unclear. With 5 bases removed from V and 5 bases from J, the gap between germline ends came to 12 bases. The CDR3 extends over 13 amino acids. Germline loops: CDR1 SGHTA, CDR2 FQGTGA. The CDR3 DNA sequence: TGTGCCAGCAGCCCTTATTCGGGTGAGACCCAGTACTTC. Translating gives CASSPYSGETQYF.

This chain uses TRBV14 with TRBJ2-4, with TRBD2 identical over 7 bases. CDR1 and CDR2 (germline): SGHDN, FVKESK. The CDR3 length is 16 residues. The ends lost 5 bases at V and 0 bases at J; junction bases unmatched: 7. CDR3 bases: TGTGCCAGCAGCGACGGACTAGGTCTAGCCAAAAACATTCAGTACTTC. It encodes CASSDGLGLAKNIQYF.

The chain is built from TRBV6-2 or TRBV6-3 and TRBJ2-1; 10 bases map to TRBD2. Germline V CDR1 and CDR2: MNHEY, SVGEGT. V trimming: 5 bases; J trimming: 6 bases; junction bases outside the gene matches: 10. The CDR3 consists of 16 residues. As DNA, the CDR3 is TGTGCCAGCAGTAATCAACTAGCGGGGCCGAGCAATGAGCAGTTCTTC. This codes for CASSNQLAGPSNEQFF.

The chain recombines TRBV30 with TRBJ1-2; 8 nucleotides line up with TRBD1. The CDR3 runs 16 residues. V lost 1 base, J lost 1 base, and 8 bases stayed unmatched. The germline V gene has CDR1 GTSNPN and CDR2 SVGIG (reference sequence). Written as DNA, the CDR3 is TGTGCCTGGAGTGGAAACAGGGGGACCCTTAACTATGGCTACACCTTC. Amino acid sequence: CAWSGNRGTLNYGYTF.

CDR3 sequence reads: CASCERATNEKLFF. Here the CDR3 DNA reads TGTGCCAGCTGCGAGAGAGCAACTAATGAAAAACTGTTTTTT. The chain links TRBV18 to TRBJ1-4; D is undetermined. In germline, CDR1 is KGHSH, CDR2 LQKENI. Trimming left V 7 bases short and J 0 bases short, with 9 bases between. The CDR3 loop spans 14 amino acids. The whole variable domain, filled in from reference TRBV18 and TRBJ1-4, reads NAGVMQNPRHLVRRRGQEARLRCSPMKGHSHVYWYRQLPEEGLKFMVYLQKENIIDESGMPKERFSAEFPKEGPSILRIQQVVRGDSAAYFCASCERATNEKLFFGSGTQLSVL.

This sequence joins TRBV30 and TRBJ1-1; D unclear. The V gene lost 1 base and the J gene lost 1 base, with 7 bases spanning the gap. This CDR3 region has 13 residues. In germline, CDR1 is GTSNPN, CDR2 SVGIG (reference sequence). The CDR3 nucleotides are TGTGCCTGGAGTGCGGCGGGGAACACTGAAGCTTTCTTT. Residues: CAWSAAGNTEAFF.

J is TRBJ2-5 and V is TRBV7-2, with D maybe TRBD2 (5 bases). The V and J ends lost 0 bases and 3 bases respectively, with 8 bases between them. Germline-derived CDR1 and CDR2 are SGHTA and FQGNSA. This CDR3 has 14 residues. CDR3 in amino acids: CASSLAGVEETQYF. CDR3 nucleotide sequence: TGTGCCAGCAGCTTAGCGGGAGTGGAAGAGACCCAGTACTTC.

As regards this clone: The CDR3 end shows no conserved phenylalanine or tryptophan, and so a read error is likely. V is TRBV18 and J is TRBJ1-2; 9 bases align to TRBD1. Per the germline V gene, CDR1 is KGHSH and CDR2 is LQKENI. The CDR3 is 14 residues long. J gave up 4 bases and V 2 bases, and 2 bases lay outside the gene matches. The CDR3 nucleotides are TGTGCCAGCTCACCAGGACAGGGGCCCTATGGCTACACCCTC. It encodes CASSPGQGPYGYTL.